These T cell receptor beta chains were read from a single sample in a study of cytomegalovirus exposure and HLA in healthy donors. TCRdb's table, derived via immunoSEQ multiplex PCR, lists solely in-frame clones and lacks some. The data contain fewer than 150,000 clones, 85% of them singletons. The sample taken for sequencing was PBMCs. The origin of the receptors is a woman between 25 and 40 years old in good health and CMV-seropositive. Each CDR3 is given with its conserved first and last residue. A D gene is named only where the DNA matches it firmly. Clone size is stated in some rows and not others, as once, few, many or a class when expanded.

V,size,D,J,CDR3,DNA
TRBV5-8,-,-,TRBJ1-2,CASSHRLGPPNYGYTF,TGTGCCAGCAGCCATCGCCTTGGCCCCCCTAACTATGGCTACACCTTC
TRBV19,-,TRBD2,TRBJ2-3,CASAPGGLAADTQYF,TGTGCCAGTGCCCCAGGTGGACTAGCTGCAGATACGCAGTATTTT
TRBV28,once,-,TRBJ1-3,CASSLIREIGNTIYF,TGTGCCAGCAGTTTAATCAGGGAAATTGGAAACACCATATATTTT
TRBV19,-,TRBD1,TRBJ1-2,CASSTPGTGLGYTF,TGTGCCAGTAGTACTCCCGGGACAGGGCTCGGCTACACCTTC
TRBV28,-,-,TRBJ1-4,CASRTYWATNEKLFF,TGTGCCAGCAGGACTTACTGGGCAACTAATGAAAAACTGTTTTTT
TRBV5-1,-,-,TRBJ2-1,CASSPGVYNEQFF,TGCGCCAGCAGCCCGGGAGTTTACAATGAGCAGTTCTTC
TRBV9,-,-,TRBJ2-7,CASSVASGGYEQYF,TGTGCCAGCAGCGTAGCTTCAGGGGGGTACGAGCAGTACTTC
TRBV19,-,-,TRBJ2-7,CASSKDSSTGKQYF,TGTGCCAGTAGTAAGGACAGTTCTACGGGTAAGCAGTACTTC
TRBV5-1,few,TRBD1,TRBJ1-1,CASSKQGATEAFF,TGCGCCAGCAGCAAACAGGGGGCCACTGAAGCTTTCTTT
TRBV10-3,-,TRBD1,TRBJ1-5,CAISEGQGVNQPQHF,TGTGCCATCAGTGAGGGACAGGGGGTCAATCAGCCCCAGCATTTT
TRBV4-2,once,TRBD2,TRBJ2-2,CASSRPTSGGANTGELFF,TGTGCCAGCAGCCGGCCGACTAGCGGGGGAGCCAACACCGGGGAGCTGTTTTTT
TRBV5-1,-,-,TRBJ2-7,CASSSQTGSLYEQYF,TGCGCCAGCAGCTCTCAGACAGGATCTCTGTACGAGCAGTACTTC
TRBV2,-,-,TRBJ1-4,CASTGGSLTNEKLFF,TGTGCCAGCACCGGGGGATCCCTGACTAATGAAAAACTGTTTTTT
TRBV27,-,-,TRBJ1-2,CASSWRAQNYGYTF,TGTGCCAGCAGTTGGAGGGCCCAGAACTATGGCTACACCTTC
TRBV15,-,-,TRBJ1-5,CATSSGDSNQPQHF,TGTGCCACCAGCAGTGGAGACTCCAATCAGCCCCAGCATTTT
TRBV7-9,once,TRBD1,TRBJ2-3,CASSLELSGTGGTDTQYF,TGTGCCAGCAGCTTAGAACTTTCCGGGACAGGGGGCACAGATACGCAGTATTTT
TRBV19,once,TRBD1,TRBJ1-1,CASSPGGGYTEAFF,TGTGCCAGTAGCCCAGGGGGCGGGTACACTGAAGCTTTCTTT
TRBV28,once,-,TRBJ1-5,CASSLLPRDLNQPQHF,TGTGCCAGCAGTTTATTACCCCGGGACTTAAATCAGCCCCAGCATTTT
TRBV7-9,-,TRBD1,TRBJ1-1,CASSLETGVEAFF,TGTGCCAGCAGCCTCGAGACAGGGGTTGAAGCTTTCTTT
TRBV2,-,-,TRBJ1-5,CASRVGGWQPQHF,TGTGCCAGCAGAGTTGGGGGGTGGCAGCCCCAGCATTTT
TRBV5-4,once,TRBD1,TRBJ2-7,CASSLGDSSYEQYF,TGTGCCAGCAGCTTGGGGGACAGCTCCTACGAGCAGTACTTC
TRBV7-9,-,TRBD2,TRBJ2-1,CASSSDAWFSGGSTHEQFF,TGTGCCAGCAGCTCCGATGCGTGGTTTAGCGGGGGGTCTACTCATGAGCAGTTCTTC
TRBV19,-,-,TRBJ2-3,CASSLSTTFTDTQYF,TGTGCCAGTTCCCTTTCCACGACTTTCACAGATACGCAGTATTTT
TRBV28,-,TRBD1,TRBJ1-2,CASSLLRDSYGYTF,TGTGCCAGCAGTTTACTCCGGGACAGCTATGGCTACACCTTC
TRBV5-4,few,-,TRBJ2-7,CASSRDYCEQYF,TGTGCCAGCAGCCGAGACTACTGCGAGCAGTACTTC
TRBV4-1,-,-,TRBJ1-5,CASSQEGGGSNQPQHF,TGCGCCAGCAGCCAAGAGGGGGGAGGAAGCAATCAGCCCCAGCATTTT
TRBV6-6,-,-,TRBJ1-3,CASSYLGVLSGNTIYF,TGTGCCAGCAGTTACTTAGGGGTTCTCTCTGGAAACACCATATATTTT
TRBV6-6,-,-,TRBJ1-5,CASGGQGSNQPQHF,TGTGCCAGCGGGGGCCAGGGTTCCAATCAGCCCCAGCATTTT
TRBV27,-,-,TRBJ2-1,CASSPRTLSSHEQFF,TGTGCCAGCAGTCCTCGGACTCTCAGCTCCCATGAGCAGTTCTTC
TRBV15,-,TRBD1,TRBJ1-3,CATSRVPGQGAGNTIYF,TGTGCCACCAGCAGGGTTCCGGGACAGGGGGCTGGAAACACCATATATTTT
TRBV5-3,-,-,TRBJ1-2,CARSFLPGDNYGYTF,TGTGCCAGAAGCTTCCTACCAGGGGATAACTATGGCTACACCTTC
TRBV21-1,-,-,TRBJ1-5,CASSKAQDSYSNQPQHF,TGTGCCAGCAGCAAAGCCCAGGATTCCTATAGCAATCAGCCCCAGCATTTT
TRBV28,once,TRBD1,TRBJ2-7,CASSLWTRDRGRYEQYF,TGTGCCAGCAGTTTATGGACACGGGACAGGGGGAGGTACGAGCAGTACTTC
TRBV28,-,-,TRBJ1-2,CASRLLGRGAWTGVGYTF,TGTGCCAGCAGACTTTTGGGCCGAGGGGCATGGACGGGAGTAGGCTACACCTTC
TRBV6-1,-,-,TRBJ1-1,CASSEGRGGKKGTEAFF,TGTGCCAGCAGTGAAGGACGGGGGGGAAAGAAAGGCACTGAAGCTTTCTTT
TRBV30,-,-,TRBJ1-2,CAWSTLTAIYGYTF,TGTGCCTGGAGTACTTTGACAGCTATCTATGGCTACACCTTC
TRBV19,-,TRBD2,TRBJ2-7,CASSFTSGTYEQYF,TGTGCCAGTAGTTTCACTAGCGGGACCTACGAGCAGTACTTC
TRBV5-1,-,TRBD1,TRBJ2-3,CASSLEGRGPDTQYF,TGCGCCAGCAGCTTGGAGGGCAGGGGGCCAGATACGCAGTATTTT
TRBV5-1,few,-,TRBJ2-1,CASSSPPRGGNEQFF,TGCGCCAGCAGCTCCCCCCCGCGAGGTGGCAATGAGCAGTTCTTC
TRBV5-1,-,-,TRBJ1-3,CASSTSGSGGNTIYF,TGCGCCAGCAGCACCTCGGGGTCCGGAGGAAACACCATATATTTT
TRBV27,-,TRBD2,TRBJ2-7,CASSSVAGGDEQYF,TGTGCCAGCAGTTCAGTAGCGGGAGGGGACGAGCAGTACTTC
TRBV6-1,-,-,TRBJ2-7,CASCYRDKSYEQYF,TGTGCCAGTTGCTACCGGGACAAATCCTACGAGCAGTACTTC
TRBV6-6,-,-,TRBJ2-6,CASSRGRQDWANVLTF,TGTGCCAGCAGCCGCGGCCGACAGGATTGGGCCAACGTCCTGACTTTC
TRBV28,-,-,TRBJ2-5,CASRSGEETQYF,TGTGCCAGCAGATCAGGGGAGGAGACCCAGTACTTC
TRBV28,-,-,TRBJ1-1,CASSLWSGDAGGAASF,TGTGCCAGCAGTTTATGGAGTGGGGATGCTGGGGGGGCAGCTTCCTTT
TRBV6-1,-,-,TRBJ2-7,CASSDPGMRAYEQYF,TGTGCCAGCAGTGACCCGGGGATGCGGGCCTACGAGCAGTACTTC
TRBV7-9,-,-,TRBJ2-5,CASSLAEAGREYF,TGTGCCAGCAGCTTAGCCGAGGCGGGTCGAGAGTACTTC
TRBV10-3,-,TRBD1,TRBJ1-2,CAILGQANYGYTF,TGTGCCATTTTGGGACAGGCCAACTATGGCTACACCTTC